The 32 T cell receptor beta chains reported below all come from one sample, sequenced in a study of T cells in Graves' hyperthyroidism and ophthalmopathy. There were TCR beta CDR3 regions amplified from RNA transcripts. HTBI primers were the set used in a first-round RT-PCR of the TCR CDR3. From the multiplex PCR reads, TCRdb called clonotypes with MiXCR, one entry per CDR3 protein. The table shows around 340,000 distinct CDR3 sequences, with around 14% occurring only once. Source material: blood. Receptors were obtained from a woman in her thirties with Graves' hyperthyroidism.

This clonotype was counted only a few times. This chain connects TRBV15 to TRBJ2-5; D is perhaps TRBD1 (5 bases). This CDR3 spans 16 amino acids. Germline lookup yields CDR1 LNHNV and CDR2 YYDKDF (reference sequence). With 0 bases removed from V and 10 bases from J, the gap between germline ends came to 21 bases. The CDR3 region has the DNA TGTGCCACCAGCAGAGATCCCGCCACTTCAGGGTCATTCCAGTACTTC. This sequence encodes CATSRDPATSGSFQYF.

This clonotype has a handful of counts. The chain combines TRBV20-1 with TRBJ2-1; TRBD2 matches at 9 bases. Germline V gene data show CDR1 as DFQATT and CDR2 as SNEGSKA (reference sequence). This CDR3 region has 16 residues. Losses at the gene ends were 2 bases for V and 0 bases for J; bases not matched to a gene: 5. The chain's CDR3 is CSARPLAGSSYNEQFF. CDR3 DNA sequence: TGCAGTGCTAGACCCCTAGCGGGAAGCTCCTACAATGAGCAGTTCTTC.

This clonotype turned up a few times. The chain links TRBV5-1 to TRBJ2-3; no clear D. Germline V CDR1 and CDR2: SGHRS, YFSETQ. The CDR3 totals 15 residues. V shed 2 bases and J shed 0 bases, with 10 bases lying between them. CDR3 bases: TGCGCCAGCAGCTTTGAGCTGACTAGCACAGATACGCAGTATTTT. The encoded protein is CASSFELTSTDTQYF.

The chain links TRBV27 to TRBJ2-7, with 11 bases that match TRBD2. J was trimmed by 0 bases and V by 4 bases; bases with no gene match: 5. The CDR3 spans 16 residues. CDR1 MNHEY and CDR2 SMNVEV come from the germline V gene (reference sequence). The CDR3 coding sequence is TGTGCCAGCAGTTCCCTGACTAGCGGGACCTCCTACGAGCAGTACTTC. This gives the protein CASSSLTSGTSYEQYF.

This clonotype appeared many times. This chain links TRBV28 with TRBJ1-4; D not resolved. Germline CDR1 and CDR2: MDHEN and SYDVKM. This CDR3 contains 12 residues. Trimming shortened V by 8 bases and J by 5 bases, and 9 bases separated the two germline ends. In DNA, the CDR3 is TGTGCCAGCCGGCAGTTGAATGAAAAACTGTTTTTT. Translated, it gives CASRQLNEKLFF.

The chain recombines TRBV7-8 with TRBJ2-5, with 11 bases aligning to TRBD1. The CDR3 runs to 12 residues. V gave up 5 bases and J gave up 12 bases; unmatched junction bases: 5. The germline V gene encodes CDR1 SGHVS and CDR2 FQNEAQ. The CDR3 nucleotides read TGTGCCAGCAGCCGGACAGGGGGCTCGGAGTACTTC. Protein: CASSRTGGSEYF.

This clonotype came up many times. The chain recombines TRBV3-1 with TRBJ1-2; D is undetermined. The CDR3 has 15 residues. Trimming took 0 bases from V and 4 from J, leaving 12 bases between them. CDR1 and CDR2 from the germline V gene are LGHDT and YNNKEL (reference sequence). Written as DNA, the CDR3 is TGTGCCAGCAGCCAAGAGGGCCCCAGTCTCTATGGCTACACCTTC. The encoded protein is CASSQEGPSLYGYTF.

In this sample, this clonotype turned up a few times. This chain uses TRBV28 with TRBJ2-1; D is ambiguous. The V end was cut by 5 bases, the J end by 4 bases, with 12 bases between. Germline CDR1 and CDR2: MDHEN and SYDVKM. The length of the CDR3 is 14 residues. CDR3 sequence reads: CASSPVWLYNEQFF. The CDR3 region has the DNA TGTGCCAGCAGTCCGGTATGGCTTTACAATGAGCAGTTCTTC. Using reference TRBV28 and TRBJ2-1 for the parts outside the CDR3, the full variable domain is DVKVTQSSRYLVKRTGEKVFLECVQDMDHENMFWYRQDPGLGLRLIYFSYDVKMKEKGDIPEGYSVSREKKERFSLILESASTNQTSMYLCASSPVWLYNEQFFGPGTRLTVL.

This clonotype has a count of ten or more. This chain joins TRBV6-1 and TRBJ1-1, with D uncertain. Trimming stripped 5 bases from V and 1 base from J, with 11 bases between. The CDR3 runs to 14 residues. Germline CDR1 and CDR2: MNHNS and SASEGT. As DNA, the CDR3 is TGTGCCAGCAGTACTGACACGGGGAACACTGAAGCTTTCTTT. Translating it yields CASSTDTGNTEAFF.

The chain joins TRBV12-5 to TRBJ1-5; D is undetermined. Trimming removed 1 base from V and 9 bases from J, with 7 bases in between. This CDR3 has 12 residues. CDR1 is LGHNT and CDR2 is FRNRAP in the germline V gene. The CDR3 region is CASGLGPWPQHF. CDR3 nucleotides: TGTGCTAGTGGTTTGGGCCCCTGGCCCCAGCATTTT.

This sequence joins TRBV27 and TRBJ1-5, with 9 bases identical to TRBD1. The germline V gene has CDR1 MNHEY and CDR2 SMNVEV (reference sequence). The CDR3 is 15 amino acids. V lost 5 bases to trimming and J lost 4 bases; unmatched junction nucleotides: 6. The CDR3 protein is CASSPRTGENQPQHF. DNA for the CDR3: TGTGCCAGCAGTCCTCGGACAGGGGAAAATCAGCCCCAGCATTTT.

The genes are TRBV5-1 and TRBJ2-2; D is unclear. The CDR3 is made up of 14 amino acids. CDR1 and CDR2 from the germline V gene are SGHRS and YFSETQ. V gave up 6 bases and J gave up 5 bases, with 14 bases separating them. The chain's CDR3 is CASKRDPGTGELFF. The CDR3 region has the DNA TGCGCCAGCAAAAGGGATCCAGGAACCGGGGAGCTGTTTTTT.

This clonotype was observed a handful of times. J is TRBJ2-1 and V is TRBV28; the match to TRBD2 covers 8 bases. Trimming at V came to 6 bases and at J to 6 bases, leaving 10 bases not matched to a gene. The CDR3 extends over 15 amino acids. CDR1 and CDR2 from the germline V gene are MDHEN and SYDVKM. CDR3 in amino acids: CASRALADPCNEQFF. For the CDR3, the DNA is TGTGCCAGCAGGGCACTAGCGGACCCCTGCAATGAGCAGTTCTTC.

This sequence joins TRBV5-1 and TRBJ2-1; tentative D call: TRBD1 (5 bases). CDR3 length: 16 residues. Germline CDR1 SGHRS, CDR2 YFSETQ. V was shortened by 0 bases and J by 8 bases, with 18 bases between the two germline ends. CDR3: CASSLEGWQGGHEQFF. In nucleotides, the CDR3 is TGCGCCAGCAGCTTGGAAGGTTGGCAGGGTGGCCATGAGCAGTTCTTC.

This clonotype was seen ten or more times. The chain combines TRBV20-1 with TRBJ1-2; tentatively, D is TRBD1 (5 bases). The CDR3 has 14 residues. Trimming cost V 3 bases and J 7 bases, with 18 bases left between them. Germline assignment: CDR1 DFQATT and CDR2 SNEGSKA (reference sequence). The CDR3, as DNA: TGCAGTGCTAGTGTGATCTGGGACTCGCCTGGCTACACCTTC. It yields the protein CSASVIWDSPGYTF.

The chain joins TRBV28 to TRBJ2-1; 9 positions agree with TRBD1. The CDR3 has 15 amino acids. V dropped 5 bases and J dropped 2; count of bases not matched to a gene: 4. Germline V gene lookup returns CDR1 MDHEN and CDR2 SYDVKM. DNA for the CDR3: TGTGCCAGCAGTCCTCGACAGGGGGCCTACAATGAGCAGTTCTTC. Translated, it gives CASSPRQGAYNEQFF.

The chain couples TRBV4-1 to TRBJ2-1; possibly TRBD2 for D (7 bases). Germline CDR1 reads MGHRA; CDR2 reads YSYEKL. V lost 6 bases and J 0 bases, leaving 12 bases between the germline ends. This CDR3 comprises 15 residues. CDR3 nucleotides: TGCGCCAGCAGGGGGGGCGGGGGCTCCTACAATGAGCAGTTCTTC. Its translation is CASRGGGGSYNEQFF.

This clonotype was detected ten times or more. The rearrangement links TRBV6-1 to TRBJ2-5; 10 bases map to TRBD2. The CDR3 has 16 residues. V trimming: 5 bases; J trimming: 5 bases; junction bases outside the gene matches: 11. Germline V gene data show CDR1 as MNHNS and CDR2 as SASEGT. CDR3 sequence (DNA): TGTGCCAGCAGTTCGAGGACTAGCGGAGGGGTCGAGACCCAGTACTTC. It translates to CASSSRTSGGVETQYF.

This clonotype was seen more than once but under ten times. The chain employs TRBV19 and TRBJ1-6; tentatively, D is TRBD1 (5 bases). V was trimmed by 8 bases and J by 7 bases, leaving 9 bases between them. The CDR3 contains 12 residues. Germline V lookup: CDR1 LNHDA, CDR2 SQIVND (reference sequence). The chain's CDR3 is CASQRQNSPLHF. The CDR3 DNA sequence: TGTGCCAGTCAACGACAGAATTCACCCCTCCACTTT.

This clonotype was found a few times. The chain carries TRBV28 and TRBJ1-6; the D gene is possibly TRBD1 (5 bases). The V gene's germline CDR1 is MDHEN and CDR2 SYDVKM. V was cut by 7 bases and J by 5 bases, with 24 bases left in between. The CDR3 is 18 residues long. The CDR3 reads CASTLFIAPQGDNSPLHF. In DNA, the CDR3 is TGTGCCAGCACCCTTTTCATTGCCCCCCAGGGAGATAATTCACCCCTCCACTTT.

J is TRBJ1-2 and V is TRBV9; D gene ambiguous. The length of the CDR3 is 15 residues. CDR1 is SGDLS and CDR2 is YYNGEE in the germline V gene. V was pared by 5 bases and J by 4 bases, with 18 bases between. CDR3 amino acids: CASSDSAADPYGYTF. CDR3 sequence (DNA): TGTGCCAGCAGTGATTCCGCGGCAGATCCCTATGGCTACACCTTC.

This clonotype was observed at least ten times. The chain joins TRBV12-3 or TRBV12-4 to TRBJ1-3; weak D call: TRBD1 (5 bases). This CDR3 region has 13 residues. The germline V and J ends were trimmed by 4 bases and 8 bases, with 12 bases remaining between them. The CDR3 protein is CASSSPGRDTIYF. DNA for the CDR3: TGTGCCAGCAGTTCCCCAGGGAGAGACACCATATATTTT.

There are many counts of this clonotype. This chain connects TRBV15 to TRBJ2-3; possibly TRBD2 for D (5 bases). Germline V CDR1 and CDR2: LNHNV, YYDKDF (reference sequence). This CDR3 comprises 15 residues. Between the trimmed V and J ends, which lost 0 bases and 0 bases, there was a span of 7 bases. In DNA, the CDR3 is TGTGCCACCAGCAGAGAGGGAGCAAGCACAGATACGCAGTATTTT. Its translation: CATSREGASTDTQYF.

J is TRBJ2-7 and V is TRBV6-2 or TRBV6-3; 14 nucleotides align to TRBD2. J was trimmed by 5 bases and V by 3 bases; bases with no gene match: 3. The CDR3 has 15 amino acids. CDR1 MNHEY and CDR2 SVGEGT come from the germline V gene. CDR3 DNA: TGTGCCAGCAGTTATCGGGGACTAGCGGGAGACGAGCAGTACTTC. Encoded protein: CASSYRGLAGDEQYF.

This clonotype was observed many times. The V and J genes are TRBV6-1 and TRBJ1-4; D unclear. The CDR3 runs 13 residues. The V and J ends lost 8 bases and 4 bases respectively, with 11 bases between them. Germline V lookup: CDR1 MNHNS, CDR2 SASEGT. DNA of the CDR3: TGTGCCAGCCGCGGCCGTAGTAATGAAAAACTGTTTTTT. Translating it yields CASRGRSNEKLFF.

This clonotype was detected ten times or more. In DNA form, the CDR3 reads TGTGCCAGCAGCGCCCCAGGGGGCTTGACCCAGTACTTC. This codes for CASSAPGGLTQYF. J is TRBJ2-5 and V is TRBV11-2; 8 nucleotides agree with TRBD1. V trimming: 5 bases; J trimming: 7 bases; junction bases outside the gene matches: 6. CDR3 length: 13 amino acids. From germline, CDR1 is SGHAT and CDR2 FQNNGV.

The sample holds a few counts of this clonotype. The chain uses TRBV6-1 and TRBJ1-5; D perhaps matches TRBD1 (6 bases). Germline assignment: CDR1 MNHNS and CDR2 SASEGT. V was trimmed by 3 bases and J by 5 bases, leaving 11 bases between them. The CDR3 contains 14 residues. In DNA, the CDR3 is TGTGCCAGCAGTGAGGGATGGACAGATCAGCCCCAGCATTTT. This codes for CASSEGWTDQPQHF.

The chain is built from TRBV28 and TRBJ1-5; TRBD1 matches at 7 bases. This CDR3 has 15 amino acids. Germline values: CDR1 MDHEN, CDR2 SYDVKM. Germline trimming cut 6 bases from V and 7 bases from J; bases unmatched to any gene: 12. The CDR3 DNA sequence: TGTGCCAGCAGGATAGGACAGGTTCGAGGACAGCCCCAGCATTTT. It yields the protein CASRIGQVRGQPQHF.

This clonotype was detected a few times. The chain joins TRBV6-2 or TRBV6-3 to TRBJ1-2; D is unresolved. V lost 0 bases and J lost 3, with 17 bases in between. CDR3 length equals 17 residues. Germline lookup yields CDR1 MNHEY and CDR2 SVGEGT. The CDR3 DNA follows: TGTGCCAGCAGTTACTCGATGACGTGGACGGATCACTATGGCTACACCTTC. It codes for CASSYSMTWTDHYGYTF.

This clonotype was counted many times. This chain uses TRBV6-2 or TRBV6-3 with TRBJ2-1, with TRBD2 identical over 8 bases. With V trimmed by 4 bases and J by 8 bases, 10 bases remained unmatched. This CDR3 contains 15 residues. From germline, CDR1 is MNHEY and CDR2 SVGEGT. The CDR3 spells CASSSSGGPVDEQFF. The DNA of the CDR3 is TGTGCCAGCAGTTCATCGGGAGGGCCGGTCGATGAGCAGTTCTTC.

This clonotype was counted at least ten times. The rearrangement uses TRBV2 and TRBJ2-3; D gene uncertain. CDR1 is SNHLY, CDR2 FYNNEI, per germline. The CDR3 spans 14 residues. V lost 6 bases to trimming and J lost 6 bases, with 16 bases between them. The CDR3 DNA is TGTGCCAGCAGCAAGGACCGAGCTCCCGATACGCAGTATTTT. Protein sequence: CASSKDRAPDTQYF.

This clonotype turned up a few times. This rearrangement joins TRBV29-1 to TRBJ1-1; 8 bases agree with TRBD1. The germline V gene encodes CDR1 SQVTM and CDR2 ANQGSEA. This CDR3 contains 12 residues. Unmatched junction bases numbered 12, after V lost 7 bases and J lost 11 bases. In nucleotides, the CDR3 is TGCAGCGAATGGGGAGGGACAGGCCCGGCTTTCTTT. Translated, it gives CSEWGGTGPAFF.